One T cell receptor beta chain is described in this entry. Its cognate antigen is unknown. The data were obtained in a study of blood T cells in healthy people across ages. Notes on the study in general: Because donor CMV status was unknown, expanded clonotype changes were possibly confounded.

CDR3 length: 14 amino acids. From germline, CDR1 is DFQATT and CDR2 SNEGSKA (reference sequence). With 1 base removed from V and 2 bases from J, the gap between germline ends came to 12 bases. Next came a second PCR, run for about 7 to 12 cycles, which used a sample-barcoded 5' primer along with a J-beta primer mix. Each cDNA molecule was tagged by a template-switch adaptor that had 12 random nucleotides. In TCRdb, the 5' RACE reads were re-called with MiXCR into one record per CDR3 protein. The data contain about 580,000 distinct CDR3 sequences, 47% of them singletons. Sequencing was carried out using blood. The chain uses TRBV20-1 and TRBJ2-7; D possibly matches TRBD1 or TRBD2 (5 bases each). The receptor was isolated from a man aged 80 or over in good health. This CDR3 reads CSARVGTQTYEQYF. The CDR3, as DNA: TGCAGTGCTAGAGTAGGGACGCAGACCTACGAGCAGTACTTC.